This T cell receptor beta chain derives from a study of CD8 T cells in Susac syndrome. With random hexamers, about 0.5 to 1 ug RNA was reverse transcribed. By means of immunoSEQ multiplex PCR, TCR beta CDR3 spanning 54 Vbeta and 13 Jbeta underwent amplification. TCRdb passed the immunoSEQ multiplex PCR reads through MiXCR, listing each CDR3 protein once. This repertoire shows 200,000 to 250,000 distinct CDR3 sequences, roughly 96% found once; its top ten account for roughly 0.09%. TCR beta was sequenced from blood CD8+ and CD4+ T cells. Those who served as multiple sclerosis controls were treatment-naive patients with stable or active relapsing-remitting disease. Negative isolation yielded the CD8+ and CD4+ T cells, while FACS enriched the TEMRA cells. This clonotype was recorded once. The germline V and J ends were trimmed by 3 bases and 7 bases, with 12 bases remaining between them. The CDR3 loop spans 13 amino acids. Per germline, CDR1 MNHEY and CDR2 SMNVEV (reference sequence).

What was sequenced was CD4+ T cells from PBMCs. The V call is TRBV27, the J call TRBJ2-5; the D is unclear. This clonotype was sampled from a human donor with multiple sclerosis. CDR3 bases: TGTGCCAGCAGTTTCGTTCGGGTGGGGACCCAGTACTTC. As protein: CASSFVRVGTQYF.